This entry lists 3 T cell receptor beta chains sequenced from one sample in a study of T cells in localized non-small cell lung cancer. Some clones are missing from TCRdb's copy, which holds only in-frame ones; the method was immunoSEQ multiplex PCR. Of about 59,000 clones listed, under 90% are singletons. The sample was peripheral blood, taken before any cancer treatment. The receptors were sampled from a woman aged 40-69 years with stage I lung adenocarcinoma.

The chain uses TRBV7-3 and TRBJ2-2; D remains unclear. This CDR3 is 12 amino acids long. Trimming took 3 bases from V and 8 from J, leaving 7 bases between them. Germline CDR1 reads SGHTA; CDR2 reads FQGTGA. The CDR3 DNA is TGTGCCAGCAGCTTTAACCAGGGGGAGCTGTTTTTT. Protein: CASSFNQGELFF.

V usage is TRBV7-2 and J usage is TRBJ2-3, with unresolved D. The CDR3 extends over 12 amino acids. V lost 1 base to trimming and J lost 6 bases, with 5 bases between them. CDR1 SGHTA and CDR2 FQGNSA come from the germline V gene. CDR3 sequence reads: CASSLDADTQYF. The CDR3 nucleotides are TGTGCCAGCAGCTTAGACGCGGATACGCAGTATTTT. Full variable domain (remainder filled in from reference TRBV7-2 and TRBJ2-3): GAGVSQSPSNKVTEKGKDVELRCDPISGHTALYWYRQSLGQGLEFLIYFQGNSAPDKSGLPSDRFSAERTGGSVSTLTIQRTQQEDSAVYLCASSLDADTQYFGPGTRLTVL.

The chain couples TRBV21-1 to TRBJ2-5; no DNA check was done on the table's D call, TRBD2. TRBV21-1 is a documented pseudogene. The CDR3 totals 19 residues. Here the CDR3 reads CASSGGPCASAPLPETQYF. The CDR3 nucleotides read TGTGCCAGCAGCGGTGGTCCGTGTGCTAGCGCCCCTCTCCCAGAGACCCAGTACTTC.